A single sample gave rise to the 19 T cell receptor beta chains below, sequenced in a study of blood T cells in healthy people across ages. For the second PCR, which ran for about 7 to 12 cycles, a sample-barcoded 5' primer and a J-beta primer mix were used. TCRdb fed the 5' RACE reads into MiXCR, producing one record per CDR3 protein. This sample has around 710,000 distinct CDR3 sequences, with roughly 41% found just once. The specimen sequenced was blood. These receptors came from a woman aged 60-70 years in good health.

Of note for this clonotype: This may come from a read error, since a much larger clone is one base off. For the CDR3, the DNA is TGTGCCAGCAGCCAGACCGGGGAAAGAGATACGCAGTATTTT. Amino acids: CASSQTGERDTQYF. The rearrangement links TRBV4-2 to TRBJ2-3; tentative D call: TRBD2 (5 bases). In germline, CDR1 is LGHNA, CDR2 YNFKEQ. The ends were cut back, 3 bases at V and 5 bases at J, with 12 bases in the middle. The CDR3 runs 14 residues.

As to this clonotype: A much larger clone lies one base from this, so it may be a read error. The chain couples TRBV6-2 or TRBV6-3 to TRBJ2-1; D not resolved. Per germline, CDR1 MNHEY and CDR2 SVGEGT. Trimming took off 7 bases at V and 10 bases at J, with 14 bases between the two ends. The CDR3 has 12 amino acids. CDR3 bases: TGTGCCAGCATGGCCGGGTCCGGGGAGCAGTTCTTC. It is translated as CASMAGSGEQFF.

This clonotype was seen only a few times. The chain uses TRBV7-6 and TRBJ2-1; the match to TRBD2 covers 10 bases. J lost 5 bases, V lost 1 base, and 17 bases had no gene match. Germline V CDR1 and CDR2: SGHVS, FNYEAQ. The CDR3 has 20 residues. Here the CDR3 reads CASSLVINLAGVGPHNEQFF. CDR3 nucleotide sequence: TGTGCCAGCAGCTTAGTTATAAATCTAGCGGGAGTAGGGCCACACAATGAGCAGTTCTTC.

The rearrangement links TRBV7-3 to TRBJ2-7, with TRBD2 matching over 7 bases. The CDR3 is 15 residues long. Germline V CDR1 and CDR2: SGHTA, FQGTGA. V shed 2 bases and J 7 bases; nucleotides not matched to a gene: 11. In nucleotides, the CDR3 is TGTGCCAGCAGCTTATCCCAGCTAGCGGTTGGTGAGCAGTACTTC. It translates to CASSLSQLAVGEQYF.

The V call is TRBV3-1, the J call TRBJ1-1; the D is unclear. Germline V gene lookup returns CDR1 LGHDT and CDR2 YNNKEL (reference sequence). The CDR3 has 14 residues. Trimming cost V 1 base and J 2 bases, with 8 bases left between them. DNA for the CDR3: TGTGCCAGCAGCCAAGTTTGGGATAACACTGAAGCTTTCTTT. Amino acid sequence: CASSQVWDNTEAFF. The entire variable domain, with the rest obtained from reference TRBV3-1 and TRBJ1-1, is as follows: DTAVSQTPKYLVTQMGNDKSIKCEQNLGHDTMYWYKQDSKKFLKIMFSYNNKELIINETVPNRFSPKSPDKAHLNLHINSLELGDSAVYFCASSQVWDNTEAFFGQGTRLTVV.

This clonotype was counted at least ten times. The chain uses TRBV4-3 and TRBJ2-1; 11 bases are shared with TRBD2. V was pared by 0 bases and J by 4 bases, with 11 bases of the junction left unmatched. CDR1 LGHNA and CDR2 YSLEER come from the germline V gene. This CDR3 comprises 19 residues. The CDR3 coding sequence is TGCGCCAGCAGCCAAGACCCACCCGGGACTAGCGGACCTTACAATGAGCAGTTCTTC. Translation gives CASSQDPPGTSGPYNEQFF.

This clonotype was seen just once. The chain uses TRBV7-3 and TRBJ2-7; 9 bases align to TRBD2. This CDR3 has 17 residues. Unmatched junction bases numbered 18, after V lost 5 bases and J lost 7 bases. Germline CDR1 SGHTA, CDR2 FQGTGA. The CDR3 DNA sequence: TGTGCCAGCAGCCCACCGTCAAAGGCTAGCGGGGCGAATGAGCAGTACTTC. Protein: CASSPPSKASGANEQYF.

The V call is TRBV6-1, the J call TRBJ2-3; weak D call: TRBD1 (5 bases). Germline V gene data show CDR1 as MNHNS and CDR2 as SASEGT. This CDR3 has 16 amino acids. V dropped 5 bases and J dropped 1 base, with 16 bases sitting between them. The CDR3 DNA follows: TGTGCCAGCAGTACCACAGCCACCAGGGGCACAGATACGCAGTATTTT. It specifies CASSTTATRGTDTQYF.

The chain employs TRBV4-1 and TRBJ2-5; 8 nucleotides match TRBD2. The DNA matches TRBJ2-7 better at its end, which makes the J call doubtful. CDR3 length: 19 amino acids. Germline-derived CDR1 and CDR2 are MGHRA and YSYEKL. The CDR3 sequence: CASSQERPSGPSLTYEQYF. CDR3 nucleotides: TGCGCCAGCAGCCAAGAGAGGCCTAGCGGGCCTTCCCTTACCTACGAGCAGTACTTC.

In this sample, this clonotype turned up a few times. The chain has TRBV25-1 and TRBJ2-1; 7 bases are a match to TRBD1. This CDR3 is built from 15 residues. V was pared by 6 bases and J by 2 bases, with 7 bases of the junction left unmatched. The germline V gene has CDR1 MGHDK and CDR2 SYGVNS. As DNA, the CDR3 is TGTGCCAGCAGAACGACAGGGATCGCCTACAATGAGCAGTTCTTC. Residues: CASRTTGIAYNEQFF.

The V gene is TRBV9, the J gene TRBJ2-2; D is perhaps TRBD1 (6 bases). The CDR3 is 17 residues long. The V and J ends lost 0 bases and 3 bases respectively, with 15 bases between them. Germline V gene data show CDR1 as SGDLS and CDR2 as YYNGEE. The CDR3 loop is CASSVGVTGLDTGELFF. The CDR3 bases are TGTGCCAGCAGCGTAGGCGTTACAGGGCTGGACACCGGGGAGCTGTTTTTT.

This clonotype was counted between two and nine times. The chain joins TRBV6-5 to TRBJ2-3; D is perhaps TRBD1 (5 bases). V was cut by 6 bases and J by 6 bases, with 16 bases left in between. Per the germline V gene, CDR1 is MNHEY and CDR2 is SVGAGI. This CDR3 region has 14 residues. The CDR3 here is CASSERPAGDTQYF. The CDR3 region has the DNA TGTGCCAGCAGCGAACGCCCTGCAGGGGATACGCAGTATTTT.

The chain employs TRBV7-9 and TRBJ1-1; D not resolved. CDR1 and CDR2 from the germline V gene are SEHNR and FQNEAQ (reference sequence). This CDR3 contains 12 residues. Trimming cost V 5 bases and J 8 bases, with 12 bases left between them. The CDR3 DNA sequence: TGTGCCAGCAGCCGATTGGGCTGGGAAGCTTTCTTT. Amino acids: CASSRLGWEAFF.

The chain recombines TRBV2 with TRBJ2-1; D is perhaps TRBD1 (6 bases). Germline V gene data show CDR1 as SNHLY and CDR2 as FYNNEI. Trimming removed 2 bases at V and 8 bases at J, with 16 bases between. The CDR3 has 15 residues. CDR3 loop: CASSESPTGFDEQFF. CDR3 DNA sequence: TGTGCCAGCAGTGAAAGTCCGACAGGCTTTGATGAGCAGTTCTTC.

V and J are TRBV20-1 and TRBJ1-6; no clear D. This CDR3 contains 15 residues. CDR1 and CDR2 from the germline V gene are DFQATT and SNEGSKA (reference sequence). Deletions cut 1 base from V and 6 bases from J, with 13 bases between. In DNA form, the CDR3 reads TGCAGTGCTAGAGCGTCACAGAGTCGTAATTCACCCCTCCACTTT. This sequence encodes CSARASQSRNSPLHF.

In its sample, this clonotype was seen a few times. The CDR3 DNA is TGTGCCACCAGTGATTCTAGCGACTTGCAAGAGACCCAGTACTTC. Amino acid sequence: CATSDSSDLQETQYF. The chain carries TRBV24-1 and TRBJ2-5; maybe TRBD2 (6 bases). Germline loops: CDR1 KGHDR, CDR2 SFDVKD. Trimming removed 2 bases from V and 2 bases from J, with 11 bases in between. This CDR3 contains 15 residues.

V and J are TRBV28 and TRBJ1-2; D gene ambiguous. Trimming stripped 6 bases from V and 8 bases from J, with 10 bases between. Germline V gene data show CDR1 as MDHEN and CDR2 as SYDVKM. The CDR3 contains 11 residues. The CDR3 nucleotides are TGTGCCAGCAGATTACAACGGGGCTACACCTTC. Residues: CASRLQRGYTF.

As concerns this clonotype: A read error may explain this, as a much larger clone is one base away. This chain links TRBV7-2 with TRBJ1-2; D is unclear. CDR3 length: 12 amino acids. Germline-derived CDR1 and CDR2 are SGHTA and FQGNSA. This CDR3 is CVSSWADYGYTF. The CDR3 DNA reads as TGTGTCAGCAGCTGGGCAGATTATGGCTACACCTTC.

Only a few counts were recorded for this clonotype. The chain carries TRBV7-3 and TRBJ1-6; D unresolved. Germline CDR1 and CDR2: SGHTA and FQGTGA. Trimming left V 8 bases short and J 9 bases short, with 20 bases between. The CDR3 consists of 15 residues. CDR3 in DNA: TGTGCCAGCGCCCCCTCCCCCGGTTACAGTTCACCCCTCCACTTT. It is translated as CASAPSPGYSSPLHF.